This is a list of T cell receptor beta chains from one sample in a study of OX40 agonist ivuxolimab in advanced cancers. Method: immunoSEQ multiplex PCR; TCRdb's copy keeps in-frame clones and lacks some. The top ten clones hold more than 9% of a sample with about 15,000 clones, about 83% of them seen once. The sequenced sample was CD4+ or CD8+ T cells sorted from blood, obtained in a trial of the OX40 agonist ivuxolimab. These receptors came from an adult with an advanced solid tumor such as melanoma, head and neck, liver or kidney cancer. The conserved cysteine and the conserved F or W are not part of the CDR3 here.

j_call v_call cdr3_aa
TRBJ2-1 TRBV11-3 ASSSGLERYNEQF
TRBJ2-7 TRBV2 ATLAGASYEQY
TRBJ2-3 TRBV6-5 ASSPGGDTQY
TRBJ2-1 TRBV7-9 ASSLDMGLVNEQF
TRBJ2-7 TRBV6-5 ASSNSDRVTYEQY
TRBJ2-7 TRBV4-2 ASSMEASYEQY
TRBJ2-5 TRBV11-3 ASSFSPGKVETQY
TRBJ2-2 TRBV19 ASSILGQGALVGELF
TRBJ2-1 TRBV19 ASSWDRGNEQF
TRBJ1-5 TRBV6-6 ATKGEGYEPQH
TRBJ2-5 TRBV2 ASMIAGLEETQY
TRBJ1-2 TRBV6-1 ASSVRENYGYT
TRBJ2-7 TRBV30 AWSDNSYEQY
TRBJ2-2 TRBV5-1 ASSLARTTGELF
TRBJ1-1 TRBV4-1 ASSQGSNTEAF
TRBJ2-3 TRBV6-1 ASSVGETGDTQY
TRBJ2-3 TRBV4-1 ASSLLAGGTDTQY
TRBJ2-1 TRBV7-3 ASSPLASGRVMNEQF
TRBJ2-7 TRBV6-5 ASSQPGGIYEQY
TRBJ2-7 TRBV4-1 ASSPLFGTSGYEQY
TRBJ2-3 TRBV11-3 ASSTRLAPDTQY
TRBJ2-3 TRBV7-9 ASSAANPGLAGVGDTQY
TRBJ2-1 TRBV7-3 ASSLEGTGYNEQF
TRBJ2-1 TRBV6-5 ASRTRNNEQF
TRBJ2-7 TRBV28 ASSRRQPSSYEQY
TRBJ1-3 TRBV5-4 ASSFGAGNTIY
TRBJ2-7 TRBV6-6 ASTDREREQY
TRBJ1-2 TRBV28 ASSLMKETNYGYT
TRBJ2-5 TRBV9 ASSSGGGSSETQY
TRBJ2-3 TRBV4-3 ASSQDTQGVTDTQY
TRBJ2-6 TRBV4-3 ASSPSDSGANVLT
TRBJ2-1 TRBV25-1 ASSGDSYNEQF
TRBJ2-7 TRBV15 ATSRGEGKY
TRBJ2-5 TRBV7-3 ASSLGTKETQY
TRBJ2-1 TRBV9 ASSPGGHPDEQF
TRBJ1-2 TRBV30 ASPGYT
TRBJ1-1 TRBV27 ASSLFQGMNTEAF
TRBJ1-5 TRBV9 ASSVAGTGNQPQH
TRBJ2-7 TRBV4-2 ASSQLQASYEQY
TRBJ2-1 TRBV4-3 ASSQGTRVNEQF
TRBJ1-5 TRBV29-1 SVESGSNQPQH
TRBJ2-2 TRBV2 ASSEIGTGRKNTGELF
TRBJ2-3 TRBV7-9 ASSPPGVGSTDTQY
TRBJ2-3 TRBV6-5 ASSFRTSGPRGGQY
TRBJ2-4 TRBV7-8 ASSFSPQGVYIQY
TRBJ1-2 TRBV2 ASVVRDSGYRGYT
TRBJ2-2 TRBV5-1 ASSSLPNTGELF
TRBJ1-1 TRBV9 ASSREVTMNTEAF
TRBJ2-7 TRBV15 ATSRDSGQGVYEQY
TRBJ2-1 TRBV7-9 ASSQGLAEYNEQF
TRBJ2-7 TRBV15 ATSDSGNTYEQY
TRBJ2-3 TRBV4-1 ASSQERRDTQY
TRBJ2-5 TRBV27 ASRTLGGQETQY
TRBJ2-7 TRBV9 ASSVEAGLYEQY
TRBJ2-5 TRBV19 ASSWGAKGTQY
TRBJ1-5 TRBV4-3 ASSQGRNQPQH
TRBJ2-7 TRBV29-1 SVPGQGPYEQY